The source of this T cell receptor (beta chain) is a study of OX40 agonist ivuxolimab in advanced cancers. TCRdb's table, derived via immunoSEQ multiplex PCR, lists solely in-frame clones and lacks some. Of 40,000 to 55,000 clones listed, roughly 92% are singletons. The CDR3 covers 13 residues. V lost 7 bases and J 0 bases, leaving 9 bases between the germline ends. Germline-derived CDR1 and CDR2 are SEHNR and FQNEAQ (reference sequence). The TCR originated in an adult with an advanced solid tumor such as melanoma, head and neck, liver or kidney cancer. The chain has TRBV7-9 and TRBJ1-1, with D unresolved. The sample here was CD4+ or CD8+ T cells sorted from blood, taken in a trial of the OX40 agonist ivuxolimab. The CDR3, as DNA: TGTGCCAGCATCACCGGGCTGAACACTGAAGCTTTCTTT. This codes for CASITGLNTEAFF. The whole variable domain, filled in from reference TRBV7-9 and TRBJ1-1, reads DTGVSQNPRHKITKRGQNVTFRCDPISEHNRLYWYRQTLGQGPEFLTYFQNEAQLEKSRLLSDRFSAERPKGSFSTLEIQRTEQGDSAMYLCASITGLNTEAFFGQGTRLTVV.